This T cell receptor beta chain came from a study of identical twins. Donors uniformly comprised healthy Caucasians. CDR1 and CDR2 from the germline V gene are DFQATT and SNEGSKA (reference sequence). The CDR3 extends over 11 amino acids. V was trimmed by 5 bases and J by 2 bases, leaving 5 bases between them. Template switching (which added a universal primer site) was used, and cDNA carried unique molecular identifiers. TCRdb itself ran the 5' RACE reads through MiXCR, one entry per CDR3 protein. The table has approximately 500,000 distinct CDR3 sequences, 20% to 30% seen once. This clonotype was recorded a few times. The same data also went into a second study, on T cells expressing NK-cell markers. That work contributes: The dominant NKG2C+ clonotypes represented about 1.0-8% of CD8+ T cells in over 5 donors. The leading position in the CD3+CD56-NKG2C+ fraction of four donors also went to these clonotypes.

The sample taken for sequencing was CD4+ T cells sorted from blood. The V call is TRBV20-1, the J call TRBJ2-3; no firm D call. The origin of this receptor is a woman aged 18-29 years in good health. As DNA, the CDR3 is TGCAGTGCTGGGGTCACAGATACGCAGTATTTT. Protein product: CSAGVTDTQYF.